This T cell receptor (beta chain) was recorded in a study of cytomegalovirus exposure and HLA in healthy donors. Whole-study findings and limits: In a later analysis, CMV-associated beta chains were mostly HLA-associated, it appeared. The productive fraction for most TCR beta V segments was about 87% or about 30% in an earlier analysis. Investigators reported 150 to 200 TCR beta chains as tied to cytomegalovirus. Later on, an analysis found that several of the most significant clusters appeared to be linked to common viral pathogens, which included parvovirus B19.

The CDR3 length is 14 residues. V shed 7 bases, J shed 4 bases, and the junction held 6 bases outside the gene matches. Germline V gives CDR1 SGHTA, CDR2 FQGNSA. This clone was detected only once. Its antigen is undetermined. The PCR was carried out with 60 Vbeta primers and 13 Jbeta primers. Produced via immunoSEQ multiplex PCR; TCRdb's table is partial and in-frame only. The sample comprises about 140,000 clones, 76% of which are singletons, and 1.5% to 2% rests with the top ten. The source is a middle-aged man in good health and CMV-seronegative. The rearrangement links TRBV7-2 to TRBJ2-2, with 7 bases aligning to TRBD1. Sample: PBMCs. Written as DNA, the CDR3 is TGTGCCAGCACCTTCCGGGACAGCACCGGGGAGCTGTTTTTT. This codes for CASTFRDSTGELFF.